The entry that follows covers one TCR beta chain sequence. Its target is not known. This sample is drawn from a study of cytomegalovirus exposure and HLA in healthy donors. General observations from the study: Rare TCR sequences predominated, though certain public TCRs were found in many donors.

The protocol was immunoSEQ multiplex PCR, while the TCRdb copy is restricted to in-frame clones and leaves out a portion. The sample yields over 120,000 clones, approximately 88% seen once. Trimming stripped 3 bases from V and 0 bases from J, with 14 bases between. The CDR3 has 16 amino acids. From germline, CDR1 is SGHNT and CDR2 YYREEE (reference sequence). The TCR originated in a young man in good health and CMV-seropositive. This chain connects TRBV5-4 to TRBJ2-3; tentative D call: TRBD2 (5 bases). The sample was PBMCs. For the CDR3, the DNA is TGTGCCAGCAGCTCGGAGGTGATCTTTAGCACAGATACGCAGTATTTT. Residues: CASSSEVIFSTDTQYF.